This T cell receptor beta chain derives from a study of early T cells in non-severe SARS-CoV-2 infection. TCRdb re-called the 5' RACE reads through MiXCR, storing one row per CDR3 protein. Among roughly 86,000 distinct CDR3 sequences listed, roughly 15% were seen once. This clonotype occurred a few times. The CDR3 has 14 residues. Trimming pared 6 bases from V and 1 base from J, leaving 10 bases between. CDR1 and CDR2 (germline): MNHNY, SVGAGI (reference sequence). The chain is built from TRBV6-6 and TRBJ2-1; D gene unclear. This clonotype originated in an adult who was a healthcare worker with PCR-confirmed SARS-CoV-2 infection or an uninfected control (not recorded which). Sequencing input: whole blood. The CDR3 loop is CASRQTSSYNEQFF. CDR3 coding DNA: TGTGCCAGCAGACAGACGTCGTCCTACAATGAGCAGTTCTTC.